This TCR beta chain was retrieved from a study of Graves' ophthalmopathy and Graves' hyperthyroidism. Study-wide results and caveats: A 13-signature model separated ophthalmopathy from stable hyperthyroidism, 85% to 90% sensitivity, 80% to 83% specificity. The model's prediction of ophthalmopathy progression had roughly 68% sensitivity and 72% to 75% specificity.

Researchers turned away patients with other autoimmune diseases, uncontrolled infections, pregnancy or lactation. Concerning this clonotype: The antigen remains undetermined.

The TCR beta CDR3 regions underwent amplification from RNA transcripts. A first-round RT-PCR used HTBI primers, followed by a second-round multiplex PCR. Using its own MiXCR run on the multiplex PCR reads, TCRdb lists one record per CDR3 protein. Among about 740,000 distinct CDR3 sequences listed, about 44% were seen once. This CDR3 spans 12 amino acids. CDR1 and CDR2 (germline): DFQATT, SNEGSKA (reference sequence). The V gene is TRBV20-1, the J gene TRBJ2-7; 11 bases agree with TRBD1. The sequenced material came from peripheral blood. The origin of this receptor is an adult man with Graves' ophthalmopathy. CDR3 coding DNA: TGCAGCGTAGGACAGGGGGCAGGGGAGCAGTACGTC. This gives the protein CSVGQGAGEQYV.